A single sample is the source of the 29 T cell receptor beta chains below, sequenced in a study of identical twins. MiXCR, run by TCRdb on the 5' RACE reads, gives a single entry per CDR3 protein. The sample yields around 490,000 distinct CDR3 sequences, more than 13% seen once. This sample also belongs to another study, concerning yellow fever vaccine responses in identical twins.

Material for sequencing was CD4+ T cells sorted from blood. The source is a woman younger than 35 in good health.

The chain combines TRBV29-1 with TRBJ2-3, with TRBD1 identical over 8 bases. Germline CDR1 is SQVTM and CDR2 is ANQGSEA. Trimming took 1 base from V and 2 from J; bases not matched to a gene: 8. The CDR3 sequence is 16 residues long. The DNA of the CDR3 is TGCAGCGTTGAAGGGGGGACAGGTCTGGACACAGATACGCAGTATTTT. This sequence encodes CSVEGGTGLDTDTQYF.

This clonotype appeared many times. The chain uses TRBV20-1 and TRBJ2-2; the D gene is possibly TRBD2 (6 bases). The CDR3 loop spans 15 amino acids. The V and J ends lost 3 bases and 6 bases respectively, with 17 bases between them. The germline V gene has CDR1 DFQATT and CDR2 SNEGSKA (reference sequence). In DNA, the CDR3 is TGCAGTGCTAGCCCGGGAGATGGGGTGCCCGGGGAGCTGTTTTTT. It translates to CSASPGDGVPGELFF.

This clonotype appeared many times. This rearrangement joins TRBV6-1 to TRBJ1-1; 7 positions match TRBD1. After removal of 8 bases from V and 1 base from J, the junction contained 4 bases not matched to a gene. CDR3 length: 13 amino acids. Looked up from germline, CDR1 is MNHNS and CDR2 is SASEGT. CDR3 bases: TGTGCCAGCCGACAGGGCGCGAACACTGAAGCTTTCTTT. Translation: CASRQGANTEAFF.

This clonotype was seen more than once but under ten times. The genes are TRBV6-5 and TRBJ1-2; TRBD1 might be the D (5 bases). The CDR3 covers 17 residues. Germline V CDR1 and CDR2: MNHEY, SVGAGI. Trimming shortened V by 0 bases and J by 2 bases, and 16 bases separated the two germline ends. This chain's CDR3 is CASSYSPSVKGNYGYTF. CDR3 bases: TGTGCCAGCAGTTACTCACCCTCGGTCAAGGGGAACTATGGCTACACCTTC.

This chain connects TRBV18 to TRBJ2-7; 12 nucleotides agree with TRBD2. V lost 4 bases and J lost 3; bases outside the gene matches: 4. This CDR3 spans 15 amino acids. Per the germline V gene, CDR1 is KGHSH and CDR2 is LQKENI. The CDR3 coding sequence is TGTGCCAGCTCACTACGGACTAGCGGGAACTACGAGCAGTACTTC. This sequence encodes CASSLRTSGNYEQYF.

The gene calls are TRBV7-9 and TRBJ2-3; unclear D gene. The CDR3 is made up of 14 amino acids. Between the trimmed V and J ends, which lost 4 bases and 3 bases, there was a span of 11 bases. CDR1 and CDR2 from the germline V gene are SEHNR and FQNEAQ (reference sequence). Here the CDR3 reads CASSSVGTTDTQYF. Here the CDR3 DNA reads TGTGCCAGCAGCTCCGTGGGTACGACAGATACGCAGTATTTT.

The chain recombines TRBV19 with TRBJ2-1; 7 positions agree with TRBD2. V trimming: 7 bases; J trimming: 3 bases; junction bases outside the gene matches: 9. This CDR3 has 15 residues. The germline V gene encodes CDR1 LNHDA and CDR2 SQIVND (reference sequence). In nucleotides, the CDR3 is TGTGCCAGTACCACCAGGCGGGGGATCTACAATGAGCAGTTCTTC. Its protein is CASTTRRGIYNEQFF.

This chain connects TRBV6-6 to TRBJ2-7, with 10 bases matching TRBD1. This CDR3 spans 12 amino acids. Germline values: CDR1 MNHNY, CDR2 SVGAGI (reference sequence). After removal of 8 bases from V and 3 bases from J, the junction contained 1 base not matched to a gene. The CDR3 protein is CASGQGGYEQYF. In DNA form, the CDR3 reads TGTGCCAGCGGACAGGGGGGCTACGAGCAGTACTTC.

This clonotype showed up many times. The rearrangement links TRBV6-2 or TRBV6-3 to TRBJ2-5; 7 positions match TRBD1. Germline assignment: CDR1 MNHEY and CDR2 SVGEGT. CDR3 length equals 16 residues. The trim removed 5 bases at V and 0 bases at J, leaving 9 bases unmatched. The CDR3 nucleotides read TGTGCCAGCAGTCGACCTCTAGGGACAGACCAAGAGACCCAGTACTTC. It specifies CASSRPLGTDQETQYF.

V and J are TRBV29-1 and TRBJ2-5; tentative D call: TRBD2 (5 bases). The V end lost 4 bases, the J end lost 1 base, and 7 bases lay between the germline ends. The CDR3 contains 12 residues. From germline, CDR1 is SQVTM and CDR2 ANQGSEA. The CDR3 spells CSVGAVQETQYF. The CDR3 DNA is TGCAGCGTTGGAGCGGTCCAAGAGACCCAGTACTTC.

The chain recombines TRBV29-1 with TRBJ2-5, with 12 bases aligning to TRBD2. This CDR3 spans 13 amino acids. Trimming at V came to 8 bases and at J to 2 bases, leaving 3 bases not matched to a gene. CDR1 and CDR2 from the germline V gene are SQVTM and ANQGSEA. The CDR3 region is CSSGLAGQETQYF. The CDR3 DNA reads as TGCAGCAGCGGACTAGCGGGGCAAGAGACCCAGTACTTC.

CDR3 region: CASSLDRGLFDEQFF. The CDR3 DNA follows: TGTGCCAGCAGCTTAGACAGGGGGCTTTTCGATGAGCAGTTCTTC. V usage is TRBV11-1 and J usage is TRBJ2-1; TRBD1 matches at 9 bases. Germline V lookup: CDR1 SGHAT, CDR2 FQDESV (reference sequence). Trimming took 1 base from V and 8 from J; bases not matched to a gene: 6. This CDR3 spans 15 amino acids.

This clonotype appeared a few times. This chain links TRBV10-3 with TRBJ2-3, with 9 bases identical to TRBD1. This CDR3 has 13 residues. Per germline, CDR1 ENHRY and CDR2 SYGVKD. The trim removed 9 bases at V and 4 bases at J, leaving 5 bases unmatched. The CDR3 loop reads CAIGGTGPDTQYF. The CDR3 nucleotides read TGTGCCATTGGCGGGACAGGGCCAGATACGCAGTATTTT.

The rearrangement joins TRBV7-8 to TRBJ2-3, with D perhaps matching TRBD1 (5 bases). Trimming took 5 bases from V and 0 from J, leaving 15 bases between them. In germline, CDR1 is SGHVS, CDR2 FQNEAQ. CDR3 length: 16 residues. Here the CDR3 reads CASSPWTFTSTDTQYF. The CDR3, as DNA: TGTGCCAGCAGCCCCTGGACATTTACTAGCACAGATACGCAGTATTTT. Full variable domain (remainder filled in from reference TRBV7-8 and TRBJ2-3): GAGVSQSPRYKVAKRGQDVALRCDPISGHVSLFWYQQALGQGPEFLTYFQNEAQLDKSGLPSDRFFAERPEGSVSTLKIQRTQQEDSAVYLCASSPWTFTSTDTQYFGPGTRLTVL.

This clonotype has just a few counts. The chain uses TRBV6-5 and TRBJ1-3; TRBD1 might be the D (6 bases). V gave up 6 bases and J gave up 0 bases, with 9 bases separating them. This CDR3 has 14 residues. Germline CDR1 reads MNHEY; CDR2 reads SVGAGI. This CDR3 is CASRLQGSGNTIYF. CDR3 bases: TGTGCCAGCAGGTTACAGGGCTCTGGAAACACCATATATTTT.

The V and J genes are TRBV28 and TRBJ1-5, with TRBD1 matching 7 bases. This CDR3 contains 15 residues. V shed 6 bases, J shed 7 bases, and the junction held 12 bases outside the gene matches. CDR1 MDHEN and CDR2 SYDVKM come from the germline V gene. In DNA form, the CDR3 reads TGTGCCAGCAGCGTGGAGGCAGGGGGACACCAGCCCCAGCATTTT. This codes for CASSVEAGGHQPQHF.

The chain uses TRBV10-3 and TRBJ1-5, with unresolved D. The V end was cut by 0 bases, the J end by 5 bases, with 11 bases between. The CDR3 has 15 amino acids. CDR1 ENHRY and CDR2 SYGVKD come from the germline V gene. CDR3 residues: CAISESTVRDQPQHF. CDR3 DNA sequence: TGTGCCATCAGTGAGTCAACGGTAAGGGATCAGCCCCAGCATTTT.

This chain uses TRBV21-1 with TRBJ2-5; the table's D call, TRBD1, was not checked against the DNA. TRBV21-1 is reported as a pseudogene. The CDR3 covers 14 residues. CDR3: CASSQRQGIVDQYF. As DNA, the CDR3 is TGTGCCAGCAGCCAAAGACAGGGAATTGTGGACCAGTACTTC.

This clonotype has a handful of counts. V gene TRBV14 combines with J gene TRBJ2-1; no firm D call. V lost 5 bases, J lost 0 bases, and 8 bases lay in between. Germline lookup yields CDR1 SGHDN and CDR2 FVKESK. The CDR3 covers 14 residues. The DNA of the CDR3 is TGTGCCAGCAGCGGGTTAAGCTCCTACAATGAGCAGTTCTTC. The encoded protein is CASSGLSSYNEQFF.

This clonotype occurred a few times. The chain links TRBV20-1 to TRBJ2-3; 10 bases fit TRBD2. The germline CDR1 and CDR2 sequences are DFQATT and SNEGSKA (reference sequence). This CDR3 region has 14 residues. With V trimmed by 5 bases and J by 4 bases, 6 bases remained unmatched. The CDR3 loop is CSAVSGRTSDTQYF. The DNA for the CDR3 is TGCAGTGCTGTTAGCGGGAGGACGTCAGATACGCAGTATTTT.

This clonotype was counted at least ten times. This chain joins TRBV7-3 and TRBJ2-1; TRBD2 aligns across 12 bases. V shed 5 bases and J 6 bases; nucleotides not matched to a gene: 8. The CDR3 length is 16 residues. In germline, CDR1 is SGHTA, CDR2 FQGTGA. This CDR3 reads CASSTTSGGAGNEQFF. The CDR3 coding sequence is TGTGCCAGCAGCACGACTAGCGGGGGCGCCGGCAATGAGCAGTTCTTC.

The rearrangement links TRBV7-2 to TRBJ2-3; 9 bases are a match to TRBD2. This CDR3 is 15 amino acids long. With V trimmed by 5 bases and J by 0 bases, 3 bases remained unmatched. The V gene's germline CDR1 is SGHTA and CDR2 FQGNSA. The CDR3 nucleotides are TGTGCCAGCAGCCGGACTAGCGAAAGCACAGATACGCAGTATTTT. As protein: CASSRTSESTDTQYF.

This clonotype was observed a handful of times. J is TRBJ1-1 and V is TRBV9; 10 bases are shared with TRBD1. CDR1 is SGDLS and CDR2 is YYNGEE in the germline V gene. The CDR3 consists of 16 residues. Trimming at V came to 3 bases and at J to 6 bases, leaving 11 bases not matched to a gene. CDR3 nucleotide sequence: TGTGCCAGCAGCGACCGGACAGGGGGTCTCGGGTCTGAAGCTTTCTTT. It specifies CASSDRTGGLGSEAFF.

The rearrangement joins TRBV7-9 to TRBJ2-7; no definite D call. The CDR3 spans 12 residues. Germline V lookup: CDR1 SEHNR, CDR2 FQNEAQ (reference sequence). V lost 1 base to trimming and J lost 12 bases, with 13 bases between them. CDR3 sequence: CASSLDRQDPYF. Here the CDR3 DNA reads TGTGCCAGCAGCTTAGATAGGCAGGATCCGTACTTC.

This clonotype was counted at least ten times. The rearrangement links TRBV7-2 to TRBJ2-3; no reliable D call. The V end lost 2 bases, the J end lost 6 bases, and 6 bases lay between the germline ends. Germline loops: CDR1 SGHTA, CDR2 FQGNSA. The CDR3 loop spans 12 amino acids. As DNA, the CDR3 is TGTGCCAGCAGCTTAACCCCGGATACGCAGTATTTT. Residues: CASSLTPDTQYF.

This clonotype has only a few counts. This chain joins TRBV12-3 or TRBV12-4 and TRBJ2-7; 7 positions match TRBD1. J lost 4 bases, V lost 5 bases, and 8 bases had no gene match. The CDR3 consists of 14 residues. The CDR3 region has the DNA TGTGCCAGCAGTACTAACACAGGGGTGTACGAGCAGTACTTC. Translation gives CASSTNTGVYEQYF.

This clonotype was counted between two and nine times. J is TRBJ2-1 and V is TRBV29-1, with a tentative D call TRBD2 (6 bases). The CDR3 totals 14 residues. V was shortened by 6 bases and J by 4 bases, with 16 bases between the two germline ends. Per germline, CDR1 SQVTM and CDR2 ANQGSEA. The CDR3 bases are TGCAGCGTCCCTAGGCGGGACGGGTACAATGAGCAGTTCTTC. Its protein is CSVPRRDGYNEQFF.

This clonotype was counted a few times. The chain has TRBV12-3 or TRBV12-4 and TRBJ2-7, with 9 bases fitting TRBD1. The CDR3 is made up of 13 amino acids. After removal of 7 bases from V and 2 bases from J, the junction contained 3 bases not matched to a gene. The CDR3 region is CASKGQGTYEQYF. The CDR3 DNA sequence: TGTGCCAGCAAAGGACAGGGGACCTACGAGCAGTACTTC.

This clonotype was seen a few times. This CDR3 reads CASSLVGTPEQYF. DNA for the CDR3: TGTGCCAGCAGCTTAGTCGGGACACCCGAGCAGTACTTC. This chain joins TRBV7-2 and TRBJ2-7; the D gene is possibly TRBD1 (6 bases). The CDR3 covers 13 residues. Germline V gene lookup returns CDR1 SGHTA and CDR2 FQGNSA. V lost 1 base to trimming and J lost 6 bases, with 10 bases between them. Full variable domain (remainder filled in from reference TRBV7-2 and TRBJ2-7): GAGVSQSPSNKVTEKGKDVELRCDPISGHTALYWYRQSLGQGLEFLIYFQGNSAPDKSGLPSDRFSAERTGGSVSTLTIQRTQQEDSAVYLCASSLVGTPEQYFGPGTRLTVT.